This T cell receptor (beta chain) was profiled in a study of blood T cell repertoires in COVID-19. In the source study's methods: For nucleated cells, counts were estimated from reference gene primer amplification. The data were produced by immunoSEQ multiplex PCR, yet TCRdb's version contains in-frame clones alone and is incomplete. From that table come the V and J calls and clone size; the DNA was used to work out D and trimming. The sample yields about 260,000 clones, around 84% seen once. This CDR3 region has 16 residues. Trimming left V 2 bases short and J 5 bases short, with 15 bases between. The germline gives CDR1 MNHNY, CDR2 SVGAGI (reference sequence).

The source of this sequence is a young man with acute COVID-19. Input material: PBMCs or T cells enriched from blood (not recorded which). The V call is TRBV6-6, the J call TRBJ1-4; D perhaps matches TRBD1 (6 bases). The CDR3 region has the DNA TGTGCCAGCAGTTACCAAACGGTCAGGGGAAATGAAAAACTGTTTTTT. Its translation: CASSYQTVRGNEKLFF.